This T cell receptor beta chain was obtained from a study of vaccination effects on CD4 cells after COVID-19. Generated by immunoSEQ multiplex PCR, the TCRdb table keeps only in-frame clones and is missing some. The data show more than 45,000 clones, over 60% seen once. Looked up from germline, CDR1 is SGHTA and CDR2 is FQGNSA. V was cut by 2 bases and J by 8 bases, with 9 bases left in between. This CDR3 has 12 residues. General study findings and limits: Relatively few convalescent patients took part in the study, which had no early post-infection timepoints. Infection- and vaccine-induced clones contracted markedly late after vaccination.

Upon completion of more than eight days in culture, CD4+ T cells were isolated. Absence of prior SARS-CoV-2 infection characterized the vaccine recipients, who showed negative nucleocapsid antibodies. Worth noting for this clone: Its matching antigen is unknown.

The gene calls are TRBV7-2 and TRBJ1-2; D remains unclear. The TCR was taken from a human donor who received a COVID-19 vaccine. The sample was CD4+ T cells from PBMCs cultured without peptide, taken before COVID-19 vaccination. The CDR3 nucleotides are TGTGCCAGCAGCTTAAGGGAATCAGGCTACACCTTC. Its translation is CASSLRESGYTF. Full variable domain (rest looked up from reference TRBV7-2 and TRBJ1-2): GAGVSQSPSNKVTEKGKDVELRCDPISGHTALYWYRQSLGQGLEFLIYFQGNSAPDKSGLPSDRFSAERTGGSVSTLTIQRTQQEDSAVYLCASSLRESGYTFGSGTRLTVV.